The rows below give T cell receptor beta chains drawn from one sample of a study of regulatory T cells in long-lasting Graves disease. TCRdb redid the calling of the multiplex PCR reads with MiXCR, one entry per CDR3 protein. The sample includes hundreds of thousands of distinct CDR3 sequences, 12% of them seen just once. A further study also used this sample, focusing on T cells in Graves' hyperthyroidism and ophthalmopathy.

The sequencing used peripheral blood mononuclear cells (PBMCs), collected at new diagnosis, from a patient treated with antithyroid drugs. The receptors were gathered from a woman aged 25 to 45 with Graves disease. CDR3s include the opening cysteine and the closing phenylalanine or tryptophan. The D gene is left open where the match is weak. The listing skips clone size in some rows; elsewhere it reads once, few, many or a size class.

clone size,D gene,J gene,V gene,CDR3 DNA,CDR3 protein
once,NA,TRBJ1-5,TRBV6-1,TGTGCCAGCAGTGGTTCGAGTGGGGGGCACGAGCCCCAGCATTTT,CASSGSSGGHEPQHF
few,TRBD1,TRBJ2-2,TRBV6-1,TGTGCCAGCAGAACCGAGACAGGGACCGGGGAGCTGTTTTTT,CASRTETGTGELFF
NA,NA,TRBJ1-6,TRBV7-2,TGTGCCAGCAGCTTAAAGAGGCACTCACCCCTCCACTTT,CASSLKRHSPLHF
few,NA,TRBJ2-2,TRBV20-1,TGCAGTGCTCTCAAGCGGGTGGGGACCGGGGAGCTGTTTTTT,CSALKRVGTGELFF
many,TRBD2,TRBJ2-7,TRBV30,TGTGCCCGCAGCGGGGACTCCGGTCGGAGCGAGCAGTACTTC,CARSGDSGRSEQYF
many,NA,TRBJ1-1,TRBV10-3,TGTGCCATCAGTGAGTCCCGTTGGGGAGTCATGAACACTGAAGCTTTCTTT,CAISESRWGVMNTEAFF
few,TRBD1,TRBJ2-7,TRBV7-2,TGTGCCAGCAGCACGTCCGGGACAGGGAGCTACGAGCAGTACTTC,CASSTSGTGSYEQYF
many,NA,TRBJ2-7,TRBV2,TGTGCCAGCAGTGTTCGACCGACCTACGAGCAGTACTTC,CASSVRPTYEQYF
few,NA,TRBJ1-5,TRBV20-1,TGCAGTGCCCGTCTGAGCGGATTTGGCAATCAGCCCCAGCATTTT,CSARLSGFGNQPQHF
many,NA,TRBJ1-2,TRBV2,TGTGCCAGCAGCTCCCAGGGCACGCTGGGCTATGGCTACACCTTC,CASSSQGTLGYGYTF
few,TRBD2,TRBJ2-1,TRBV5-1,TGCGCCAGCAGCTTTGGTTTCGGGGGGAGCTACAATGAGCAGTTCTTC,CASSFGFGGSYNEQFF
few,NA,TRBJ2-1,TRBV7-9,TGTGCCAGCTTTCGGGGGGTTAACAGGGGCTCCTACAATGAGCAGTTCTTC,CASFRGVNRGSYNEQFF
many,NA,TRBJ1-1,TRBV20-1,TGCAGTGCTAGAGCAGCCCTGGGGACTGAAGCTTTCTTT,CSARAALGTEAFF
NA,NA,TRBJ2-7,TRBV11-2,TGTGCCAGCAGCTACCAGTCAAGCTCCTACGAGCAGTACTTC,CASSYQSSSYEQYF
many,TRBD1,TRBJ2-2,TRBV19,TGTGCCAGTAGAACCGGGACAGGGTGGGACGGGGAGCTGTTTTTT,CASRTGTGWDGELFF
NA,NA,TRBJ2-7,TRBV5-4,TGTGCCAGCAGCTTGACAGGGTCTTTCGAGCAGTACTTC,CASSLTGSFEQYF
NA,NA,TRBJ1-2,TRBV18,TGTGCCAGCTCACCCACCGCGACAGGTGCGCCCTATGGCTACACCTTC,CASSPTATGAPYGYTF
many,NA,TRBJ1-4,TRBV7-9,TGTGCCAGCAGCTGGGCAGGGCTAGCAACTAATGAAAAACTGTTTTTT,CASSWAGLATNEKLFF
NA,NA,TRBJ2-2,TRBV20-1,TGCAGTGCTAGGCGGGTAACCGGGGAGCTGTTTTTT,CSARRVTGELFF
NA,NA,TRBJ2-2,TRBV7-2,TGTGCCAGCAGCTCGAGGGCACACGACACCGGGGAGCTGTTTTTT,CASSSRAHDTGELFF
many,TRBD1,TRBJ1-5,TRBV3-1,TGTGCCAGCAGCCAGGGCCCGGGACAGGGAATCAATCAGCCCCAGCATTTT,CASSQGPGQGINQPQHF
many,NA,TRBJ2-3,TRBV5-6,TGTGCCAGCAGCCAAGGGGACCAGCGTTGGAATACGCAGTATTTT,CASSQGDQRWNTQYF
few,NA,TRBJ2-5,TRBV4-3,TGCGCCAGCAGCCATCGCGGGTCCCAAGAGACCCAGTACTTC,CASSHRGSQETQYF
many,TRBD1,TRBJ1-2,TRBV2,TGTGCCAGCAAATTGACAGGGGGCTATGGCTACACCTTC,CASKLTGGYGYTF
many,NA,TRBJ2-1,TRBV6-1,TGTGCCAGCAGACCCAGGGGTTCGAGCTACAATGAGCAGTTCTTC,CASRPRGSSYNEQFF
many,TRBD1,TRBJ1-4,TRBV12-3/TRBV12-4,TGTGCCAGCAGCACCGGGACAGGAGGGGAAAAACTGTTTTTT,CASSTGTGGEKLFF
many,TRBD2,TRBJ2-4,TRBV6-1,TGTGCCAGCAGTCAGACAACGGTGGAGGCGGGAGGGTCTTGGGGCAAAAACATTCAGTACTTC,CASSQTTVEAGGSWGKNIQYF
few,NA,TRBJ1-1,TRBV5-1,TGCGCCAGCAGCACAGATGGGAACACTGAAGCTTTCTTT,CASSTDGNTEAFF
few,TRBD1,TRBJ1-1,TRBV10-3,TGTGCCATCAGGGAATGGACAGGGGGGAACACTGAAGCTTTCTTT,CAIREWTGGNTEAFF
NA,NA,TRBJ1-2,TRBV18,TGTGCCAGCTCACCAACCTTAGGCGGGCTGAGTGGAAGGGGCTACACCTTC,CASSPTLGGLSGRGYTF
many,NA,TRBJ2-1,TRBV12-3/TRBV12-4,TGTGCCAGCAGTTTAGGGGGGGCAGAGCACTACAATGAGCAGTTCTTC,CASSLGGAEHYNEQFF
many,NA,TRBJ2-7,TRBV27,TGTGCCAGCAGGGGCGCGGGGTCCTACGAGCAGTACTTC,CASRGAGSYEQYF
NA,TRBD2,TRBJ2-3,TRBV4-3,TGCGCCAGCAGTAGCGGGAGGATAACAGATACGCAGTATTTT,CASSSGRITDTQYF
many,NA,TRBJ1-2,TRBV15,TGTGCCACCAGCAGGTCAAATGGCTACACCTTC,CATSRSNGYTF
many,TRBD2,TRBJ2-2,TRBV7-3,TGTGCCAGCAGCCCCGCGGGGGGGACTAAAGGGGAGCTGTTTTTT,CASSPAGGTKGELFF
many,NA,TRBJ1-6,TRBV4-1,TGCGCCAGCAGCCATCCCGTAGGGGATGATGGTTCACCCCTCCACTTT,CASSHPVGDDGSPLHF